These 32 T cell receptor beta chains were sequenced from one sample in a study of blood T cell repertoires in COVID-19 (TCRdb year 2020). The method behind the library was the immunoSEQ multiplex PCR assay. TCRdb holds this immuneACCESS table with in-frame rearrangements only. Some clones are missing; in checked studies, unresolved V genes explain under half, and the rest has no known cause. The sample records 15,000 to 20,000 clones, around 79% of which are singletons. The ten largest clones capture about a quarter of the sample. The specimen was peripheral blood. These receptor sequences come from a woman aged 70-85 years with active COVID-19.

The chain links TRBV5-4 to TRBJ2-5; 7 bases line up with TRBD2. Trimming took 0 bases from V and 7 from J; bases not matched to a gene: 0. Germline V gene lookup returns CDR1 SGHNT and CDR2 YYREEE (reference sequence). This CDR3 is built from 12 residues. Here the CDR3 DNA reads TGTGCCAGCAGCTTGGAGCGGGGGACCCAGTACTTC. Translating gives CASSLERGTQYF.

This clone was counted between two and nine times. This chain connects TRBV6-5 to TRBJ2-5; the D gene is possibly TRBD2 (7 bases). The CDR3 is made up of 14 amino acids. From germline, CDR1 is MNHEY and CDR2 SVGAGI. V lost 6 bases and J 4 bases, leaving 15 bases between the germline ends. CDR3 protein: CASSRGGGGETQYF. The CDR3 coding sequence is TGTGCCAGCAGCCGAGGGGGGGGCGGAGAGACCCAGTACTTC.

CDR3 loop: CASSRTTSYEQYF. The CDR3 nucleotides are TGTGCCAGCAGCCGGACAACTTCCTACGAGCAGTACTTC. The chain joins TRBV11-1 to TRBJ2-7, with a possible D match to TRBD1 (5 bases). Trimming cost V 5 bases and J 1 base, with 9 bases left between them. This CDR3 has 13 amino acids. Germline-derived CDR1 and CDR2 are SGHAT and FQDESV (reference sequence). The full variable domain, with the rest looked up from reference TRBV11-1 and TRBJ2-7, is EAEVAQSPRYKITEKSQAVAFWCDPISGHATLYWYRQILGQGPELLVQFQDESVVDDSQLPKDRFSAERLKGVDSTLKIQPAELGDSAMYLCASSRTTSYEQYFGPGTRLTVT.

V gene TRBV5-1 combines with J gene TRBJ1-1; 7 positions match TRBD1. Losses at the gene ends were 9 bases for V and 3 bases for J; bases not matched to a gene: 11. The CDR3 is made up of 14 amino acids. The V gene's germline CDR1 is SGHRS and CDR2 YFSETQ. In DNA form, the CDR3 reads TGCGCCACCCCCCCCCAGGGGGAGGACACTGAAGCTTTCTTT. It yields the protein CATPPQGEDTEAFF.

The chain carries TRBV6-2 or TRBV6-3 and TRBJ2-1; 8 bases fit TRBD2. The germline gives CDR1 MNHEY, CDR2 SVGEGT. The CDR3 runs to 13 residues. V lost 4 bases and J lost 15; bases outside the gene matches: 11. CDR3 DNA: TGTGCCAGCAGTTCTACTACGGGAGGGCCCTGGTTCTTC. As protein: CASSSTTGGPWFF.

The rearrangement joins TRBV3-1 (or the pseudogene TRBV3-2) to TRBJ2-5; TRBD1 agrees at 7 bases. The junction had 5 bases not matched to a gene; V was cut back by 4 bases and J by 0 bases. Germline V gives CDR1 LGHDT, CDR2 YNNKEL (reference sequence). This CDR3 region has 15 residues. The DNA for the CDR3 is TGTGCCAGCAGCCGAAAAGGGGGCGACCAAGAGACCCAGTACTTC. It translates to CASSRKGGDQETQYF.

The chain has TRBV19 and TRBJ2-5; 8 bases agree with TRBD1. The CDR3 loop spans 15 amino acids. Trimming removed 3 bases from V and 1 base from J; junction bases left unmatched: 4. CDR1 LNHDA and CDR2 SQIVND come from the germline V gene (reference sequence). The CDR3 reads CASSIGGQGQETQYF. The CDR3 DNA reads TGTGCCAGTAGTATCGGTGGACAGGGCCAAGAGACCCAGTACTTC.

The chain has TRBV3-1 (or the pseudogene TRBV3-2) and TRBJ2-1; TRBD2 matches at 13 bases. V was clipped by 10 bases and J by 8 bases; unmatched bases: 5. Germline CDR1 LGHDT, CDR2 YNNKEL (reference sequence). The CDR3 has 13 residues. CDR3 sequence reads: CATRTSGSDEQFF. The DNA of the CDR3 is TGTGCCACCCGGACTAGCGGGAGTGATGAGCAGTTCTTC.

This clone was seen a handful of times. V is TRBV5-1 and J is TRBJ2-5; D might be TRBD1 (6 bases). The CDR3 covers 13 residues. CDR1 and CDR2 from the germline V gene are SGHRS and YFSETQ. V dropped 4 bases and J dropped 5 bases, with 12 bases sitting between them. The CDR3 loop reads CASSTQGGETQYF. The CDR3 bases are TGCGCCAGCAGCACACAGGGTGGCGAGACCCAGTACTTC.

The rearrangement joins TRBV5-5 to TRBJ2-3, with a possible D match to TRBD1 (6 bases). The CDR3 covers 14 residues. Trimming shortened V by 1 base and J by 5 bases, and 11 bases separated the two germline ends. Germline CDR1 SGHKS, CDR2 YYEKEE (reference sequence). This CDR3 is CASSLRQGQDTQYF. As DNA, the CDR3 is TGTGCCAGCAGCTTGAGGCAGGGGCAAGATACGCAGTATTTT.

The rearrangement links TRBV28 to TRBJ2-3; TRBD2 is a possible D gene (6 bases). CDR1 and CDR2 from the germline V gene are MDHEN and SYDVKM. V shed 2 bases and J shed 0 bases, with 15 bases lying between them. The CDR3 extends over 17 amino acids. Written as DNA, the CDR3 is TGTGCCAGCAGTTTAGAGGAGCTAGCGTCTAGCACAGATACGCAGTATTTT. Translated, it gives CASSLEELASSTDTQYF.

This clone was counted between two and nine times. The chain is built from TRBV15 and TRBJ1-5; 10 nucleotides match TRBD1. The CDR3 is made up of 16 amino acids. CDR1 LNHNV and CDR2 YYDKDF come from the germline V gene (reference sequence). Trimming at V came to 5 bases and at J to 7 bases, leaving 11 bases not matched to a gene. For the CDR3, the DNA is TGTGCCACCAGCGGGGGAGACAGGGGGCGAAGACAGCCCCAGCATTTT. Translating it yields CATSGGDRGRRQPQHF.

V and J are TRBV9 and TRBJ1-1, with D unresolved. The CDR3 contains 13 residues. Germline lookup yields CDR1 SGDLS and CDR2 YYNGEE. V was pared by 3 bases and J by 0 bases, with 6 bases between. The CDR3 reads CASSGRMNTEAFF. The DNA of the CDR3 is TGTGCCAGCAGCGGGCGGATGAACACTGAAGCTTTCTTT.

V gene TRBV28 combines with J gene TRBJ2-3; the D is unclear. Germline lookup yields CDR1 MDHEN and CDR2 SYDVKM. Trimming took 4 bases from V and 2 from J, leaving 16 bases between them. This CDR3 has 16 residues. The CDR3 region is CASSSVEDEDTDTQYF. The CDR3 nucleotides read TGTGCCAGCAGTTCCGTCGAGGATGAAGACACAGATACGCAGTATTTT.

The chain employs TRBV5-6 and TRBJ2-1; TRBD2 matches 10 bases. The CDR3 loop spans 19 amino acids. The trim removed 1 base at V and 7 bases at J, leaving 17 bases unmatched. Germline-derived CDR1 and CDR2 are SGHDT and YYEEEE. The chain's CDR3 is CASSLTSGRASRFGNEQFF. Written as DNA, the CDR3 is TGTGCCAGCAGCTTGACGAGCGGGAGGGCCAGTCGTTTCGGGAATGAGCAGTTCTTC.

Judged by abundance, this clone is medium-sized (0.01 to 0.1%). The chain couples TRBV12-3 or TRBV12-4 to TRBJ2-2; D remains unclear. V lost 3 bases to trimming and J lost 4 bases, with 6 bases between them. The CDR3 spans 13 residues. The CDR3 spells CASSFFGTGELFF. The CDR3 DNA is TGTGCCAGCAGTTTTTTCGGCACCGGGGAGCTGTTTTTT.

This clone was observed a few times. This rearrangement joins TRBV4-2 to TRBJ1-1; D not resolved. This CDR3 region has 14 residues. Deletions cut 0 bases from V and 2 bases from J, with 7 bases between. Germline V lookup: CDR1 LGHNA, CDR2 YNFKEQ. CDR3 residues: CASSQDEGNTEAFF. CDR3 sequence (DNA): TGTGCCAGCAGCCAAGATGAGGGTAACACTGAAGCTTTCTTT.

The chain links TRBV7-7 to TRBJ2-5; the match to TRBD2 covers 11 bases. Germline assignment: CDR1 SSHAT and CDR2 FNYEAQ (reference sequence). The CDR3 consists of 15 residues. CDR3 residues: CASGPGLAEQETQYF. The CDR3 coding sequence is TGTGCTAGTGGCCCGGGACTAGCGGAGCAAGAGACCCAGTACTTC.

This chain uses TRBV12-5 with TRBJ2-1; TRBD1 matches at 8 bases. This CDR3 is built from 15 residues. The germline V gene has CDR1 LGHNT and CDR2 FRNRAP. V was clipped by 4 bases and J by 7 bases; unmatched bases: 9. The CDR3 protein is CASGWGQGAGNEQFF. Written as DNA, the CDR3 is TGTGCTAGTGGTTGGGGCCAGGGGGCGGGGAATGAGCAGTTCTTC.

V is TRBV7-2 and J is TRBJ2-7; tentatively, D is TRBD2 (6 bases). The V end lost 3 bases, the J end lost 2 bases, and 14 bases lay between the germline ends. Germline V gene data show CDR1 as SGHTA and CDR2 as FQGNSA. The CDR3 has 15 amino acids. CDR3 protein: CASSLSAGLAYEQYF. CDR3 nucleotides: TGTGCCAGCAGCTTGTCAGCGGGCTTAGCCTACGAGCAGTACTTC.

The chain is built from TRBV18 and TRBJ1-1; TRBD1 matches 7 bases. The CDR3 consists of 16 residues. Germline V gene lookup returns CDR1 KGHSH and CDR2 LQKENI. The V and J ends lost 3 bases and 1 base, in that order; junction bases with no gene match: 8. The CDR3 region is CASSPTRQGSNTEAFF. The CDR3 DNA reads TGTGCCAGCTCACCTACTAGACAGGGATCGAACACTGAAGCTTTCTTT. The full variable domain, completed using reference TRBV18 and TRBJ1-1, is NAGVMQNPRHLVRRRGQEARLRCSPMKGHSHVYWYRQLPEEGLKFMVYLQKENIIDESGMPKERFSAEFPKEGPSILRIQQVVRGDSAAYFCASSPTRQGSNTEAFFGQGTRLTVV.

J is TRBJ2-7 and V is TRBV3-1 (or the pseudogene TRBV3-2); D is perhaps TRBD2 (6 bases). The CDR3 is 13 amino acids. Germline-derived CDR1 and CDR2 are LGHDT and YNNKEL (reference sequence). V was trimmed by 3 bases and J by 6 bases, leaving 12 bases between them. The chain's CDR3 is CASSQVTSSEQYF. CDR3 nucleotide sequence: TGTGCCAGCAGCCAGGTGACTAGTTCCGAGCAGTACTTC.

This rearrangement joins TRBV15 to TRBJ1-4; 9 nucleotides agree with TRBD1. The CDR3 spans 14 residues. The V segment lost 5 bases and the J segment 3 bases; nucleotides outside the gene matches: 1. Germline loops: CDR1 LNHNV, CDR2 YYDKDF (reference sequence). Written as DNA, the CDR3 is TGTGCCACCAGCCGGGACAGGGCTAATGAAAAACTGTTTTTT. This gives the protein CATSRDRANEKLFF.

The chain uses TRBV11-3 and TRBJ2-1; TRBD2 aligns across 7 bases. Germline-derived CDR1 and CDR2 are SGHNT and YENEEA. V lost 5 bases to trimming and J lost 10 bases; unmatched junction nucleotides: 8. CDR3 length: 13 residues. CDR3 protein: CASSPQREGEQFF. CDR3 sequence (DNA): TGTGCCAGCAGCCCTCAGCGGGAAGGGGAGCAGTTCTTC. The full variable domain, in which reference TRBV11-3 and TRBJ2-1 provide the parts outside the CDR3, is EAGVVQSPRYKIIEKKQPVAFWCNPISGHNTLYWYLQNLGQGPELLIRYENEEAVDDSQLPKDRFSAERLKGVDSTLKIQPAELGDSAVYLCASSPQREGEQFFGPGTRLTVL.

This chain links TRBV5-1 with TRBJ1-3, with 7 bases matching TRBD1. Germline trimming cut 1 base from V and 4 bases from J; bases unmatched to any gene: 5. CDR1 and CDR2 (germline): SGHRS, YFSETQ. This CDR3 contains 15 residues. The CDR3 DNA sequence: TGCGCCAGCAGCTTGCCGACAGGGTGGGGAAACACCATATATTTT. Translation gives CASSLPTGWGNTIYF.

The chain combines TRBV9 with TRBJ2-1; perhaps TRBD1 as D (7 bases). Germline CDR1 reads SGDLS; CDR2 reads YYNGEE. The CDR3 has 14 residues. Trimming pared 0 bases from V and 9 bases from J, leaving 13 bases between. In DNA, the CDR3 is TGTGCCAGCAGCGTAGCCGGGCAGGGGGGTGAGCAGTTCTTC. Its translation: CASSVAGQGGEQFF.

This clone appeared once. V gene TRBV15 combines with J gene TRBJ2-5, with D unresolved. The CDR3 runs to 13 residues. The V gene's germline CDR1 is LNHNV and CDR2 YYDKDF (reference sequence). Between the trimmed V and J ends, which lost 1 base and 2 bases, there was a span of 5 bases. CDR3 nucleotide sequence: TGTGCCACCAGCAGAGTAGCTCAAGAGACCCAGTACTTC. This encodes CATSRVAQETQYF. Variable domain in full (rest from reference TRBV15 and TRBJ2-5): DAMVIQNPRYQVTQFGKPVTLSCSQTLNHNVMYWYQQKSSQAPKLLFHYYDKDFNNEADTPDNFQSRRPNTSFCFLDIRSPGLGDTAMYLCATSRVAQETQYFGPGTRLLVL.

This chain uses TRBV2 with TRBJ1-1; no reliable D call. With 4 bases removed from V and 5 bases from J, the gap between germline ends came to 11 bases. The CDR3 covers 13 residues. Germline V lookup: CDR1 SNHLY, CDR2 FYNNEI. The CDR3 is CASSGKSRTEAFF. CDR3 bases: TGTGCCAGCAGTGGAAAGTCCAGGACTGAAGCTTTCTTT.

This clone has only one observation. V is TRBV9 and J is TRBJ1-1; D remains unclear. Trimming stripped 4 bases from V and 6 bases from J, with 16 bases between. Germline values: CDR1 SGDLS, CDR2 YYNGEE. The CDR3 covers 14 residues. Written as DNA, the CDR3 is TGTGCCAGCAGCAAGCGGGAGGGCTCGGCTGAAGCTTTCTTT. Amino acid sequence: CASSKREGSAEAFF.

The V call is TRBV19, the J call TRBJ2-2; 9 bases line up with TRBD1. The CDR3 runs 16 residues. The V and J ends lost 6 bases and 2 bases, in that order; junction bases with no gene match: 7. CDR1 and CDR2 from the germline V gene are LNHDA and SQIVND (reference sequence). The CDR3 reads CASSSGTGSNTGELFF. The DNA of the CDR3 is TGTGCCAGTAGCTCCGGGACAGGGTCTAACACCGGGGAGCTGTTTTTT.

The chain recombines TRBV11-1 with TRBJ2-2, with D possibly being TRBD2 (5 bases). The V and J ends lost 2 bases and 2 bases respectively, with 9 bases between them. Germline V lookup: CDR1 SGHAT, CDR2 FQDESV (reference sequence). The CDR3 is 15 amino acids. CDR3 sequence: CASSLSGPNTGELFF. CDR3 sequence (DNA): TGTGCCAGCAGCTTAAGCGGCCCCAACACCGGGGAGCTGTTTTTT.

The V and J genes are TRBV6-2 or TRBV6-3 and TRBJ1-2, with 12 positions matching TRBD1. Germline V CDR1 and CDR2: MNHEY, SVGEGT. The CDR3 length is 16 residues. Unmatched junction bases numbered 6, after V lost 4 bases and J lost 3 bases. The CDR3 loop is CASSSGQGALHYGYTF. The CDR3 bases are TGTGCCAGCAGTTCGGGACAGGGGGCGCTTCACTATGGCTACACCTTC.